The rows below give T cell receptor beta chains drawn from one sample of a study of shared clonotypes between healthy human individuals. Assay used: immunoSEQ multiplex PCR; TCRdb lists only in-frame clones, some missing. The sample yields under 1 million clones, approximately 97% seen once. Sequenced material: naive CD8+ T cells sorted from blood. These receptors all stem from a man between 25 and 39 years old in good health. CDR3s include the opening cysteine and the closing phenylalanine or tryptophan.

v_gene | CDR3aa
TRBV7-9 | CASSPPGLAGSSYEQYF
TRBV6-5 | CASSYSGGRAREQFF
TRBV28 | CASSFGRGGNQPQHF
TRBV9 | CASSDSYGNEQFF
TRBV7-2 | CASRNNAALDEQFF
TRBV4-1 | CASSEGPPGLHQETQYF
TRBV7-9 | CASSPGISYEQYF
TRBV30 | CAWSAGDNYEQYF
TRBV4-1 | CASSQVVGNYEQYF
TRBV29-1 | CSVEDPERSSSYEQYF
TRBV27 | CASSLPYNEQFF
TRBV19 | CASLSKSDTQYF
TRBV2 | CASSESSSGAPSYEQYF
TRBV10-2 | CASGGTYEQYF
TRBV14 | CASSRAPLTGTGAYNEQFF
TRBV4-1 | CASSQEFWGLNEQFF
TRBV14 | CASSQGTDRQGSYNEQFF